Below are 17 T cell receptor beta chains sequenced from a single sample in a study of cytotoxic CD8 clonotypes in ibrutinib-treated CLL. Repertoires were generated with immunoSEQ multiplex PCR, while TCRdb's copy carries only in-frame clones and drops some. The profile shows more than 200,000 clones, under 75% of them singletons. Specimen: PBMCs, collected after 24 months of ibrutinib treatment. The receptor set was obtained from a human donor with chronic lymphocytic leukemia.

This rearrangement joins TRBV10-1 to TRBJ1-2; tentatively, D is TRBD1 (5 bases). V was clipped by 6 bases and J by 6 bases, with 11 bases between them. Germline V gives CDR1 WNHNN, CDR2 SYGVQD (reference sequence). The CDR3 consists of 12 residues. CDR3 protein: CASRRGRNGYTF. The CDR3 bases are TGCGCCAGCAGAAGGGGAAGGAATGGCTACACCTTC.

J is TRBJ2-3 and V is TRBV9; D may be TRBD1 or TRBD2 (5 bases each). Germline V gives CDR1 SGDLS, CDR2 YYNGEE. This CDR3 is built from 14 residues. Trimming pared 5 bases from V and 2 bases from J, leaving 12 bases between. The CDR3 region has the DNA TGTGCCAGCAGTGGGGACCACCTCACAGATACGCAGTATTTT. Translating gives CASSGDHLTDTQYF.

On this clone: This specimen includes other DNA sequences encoding the same CDR3. The chain links TRBV28 to TRBJ2-7; D not resolved. Germline CDR1 MDHEN, CDR2 SYDVKM. CDR3 size: 11 residues. The V and J ends lost 4 bases and 4 bases respectively, with 5 bases between them. The CDR3 sequence is CASSSYYEQYF. The CDR3 nucleotides read TGTGCCAGCAGTTCCTATTACGAGCAGTACTTC.

Turning to this clone: The same CDR3 arises from other DNA sequences in this sample as well. The gene calls are TRBV20-1 and TRBJ1-1, with D hard to call. Germline V gene sequence: CDR1 DFQATT, CDR2 SNEGSKA (reference sequence). V dropped 5 bases and J dropped 4 bases, with 8 bases sitting between them. This CDR3 has 11 amino acids. The CDR3 DNA is TGCAGTGCTCCCCTGCGCACTGAAGCTTTCTTT. Translating gives CSAPLRTEAFF.

The chain links TRBV29-1 to TRBJ1-1, with 8 positions matching TRBD1. Unmatched junction bases numbered 8, after V lost 6 bases and J lost 5 bases. CDR1 and CDR2 (germline): SQVTM, ANQGSEA. This CDR3 contains 13 residues. CDR3 nucleotide sequence: TGCAGCGTCCAGACCGGGACAGGTACTGAAGCTTTCTTT. It encodes CSVQTGTGTEAFF.

This clone is a singleton in its sample. The V call is TRBV9, the J call TRBJ2-7; D may be TRBD1 (6 bases). The CDR3 has 14 amino acids. Trimming removed 4 bases at V and 3 bases at J, with 14 bases between. Germline-derived CDR1 and CDR2 are SGDLS and YYNGEE. The CDR3 DNA reads as TGTGCCAGCAGCTCGTACAGGGAGAACTACGAGCAGTACTTC. This codes for CASSSYRENYEQYF.

The chain employs TRBV6-5 and TRBJ2-2; 7 bases match TRBD1. Germline-derived CDR1 and CDR2 are MNHEY and SVGAGI. CDR3 length: 16 residues. J gave up 4 bases and V 2 bases, and 7 bases lay outside the gene matches. The CDR3 sequence: CASSYQGGFGTGELFF. CDR3 in DNA: TGTGCCAGCAGTTACCAAGGGGGCTTTGGCACCGGGGAGCTGTTTTTT.

The chain joins TRBV11-2 to TRBJ2-7, with D uncertain. Deletions cut 1 base from V and 3 bases from J, with 13 bases between. Germline V lookup: CDR1 SGHAT, CDR2 FQNNGV. The CDR3 extends over 15 amino acids. CDR3 region: CASSLGEGTFYEQYF. The CDR3 region has the DNA TGTGCCAGCAGCTTAGGTGAAGGTACCTTCTACGAGCAGTACTTC.

The chain is built from TRBV27 and TRBJ1-2; 11 bases fit TRBD1. The V gene's germline CDR1 is MNHEY and CDR2 SMNVEV (reference sequence). This CDR3 comprises 16 residues. V was pared by 0 bases and J by 4 bases, with 4 bases of the junction left unmatched. For the CDR3, the DNA is TGTGCCAGCAGTTTATCGGGGACAGGGGGTTTCTATGGCTACACCTTC. Amino acids: CASSLSGTGGFYGYTF.

This chain joins TRBV7-3 and TRBJ2-3; D gene unclear. The CDR3 sequence is 13 residues long. Germline values: CDR1 SGHTA, CDR2 FQGTGA. Trimming stripped 2 bases from V and 3 bases from J, with 6 bases between. As DNA, the CDR3 is TGTGCCAGCAGCTTATACCTAACAGATACGCAGTATTTT. Its translation is CASSLYLTDTQYF.

The V and J genes are TRBV6-1 and TRBJ2-1; D remains ambiguous. The CDR3 has 15 amino acids. Germline V gene sequence: CDR1 MNHNS, CDR2 SASEGT. Between the trimmed V and J ends, which lost 4 bases and 7 bases, there was a span of 17 bases. CDR3 coding DNA: TGTGCCAGCAGTGTGTCCGGCCGGATGACGAATGAGCAGTTCTTC. It specifies CASSVSGRMTNEQFF.

V gene TRBV6-1 combines with J gene TRBJ1-2; D is unclear. This CDR3 contains 15 residues. Germline CDR1 is MNHNS and CDR2 is SASEGT. Trimming stripped 5 bases from V and 3 bases from J, with 16 bases between. The DNA for the CDR3 is TGTGCCAGCAGTCCCCTCCCTGGAGCAGACTATGGCTACACCTTC. This sequence encodes CASSPLPGADYGYTF.

The chain links TRBV28 to TRBJ2-3; 14 nucleotides match TRBD2. Germline CDR1 MDHEN, CDR2 SYDVKM. V lost 4 bases and J lost 2; bases outside the gene matches: 8. The CDR3 runs 18 residues. CDR3 sequence: CASSSGTSGRATTDTQYF. CDR3 coding DNA: TGTGCCAGCAGTTCCGGGACTAGCGGGAGAGCCACCACAGATACGCAGTATTTT.

The genes are TRBV27 and TRBJ2-3; a possible D gene is TRBD2 (5 bases). CDR3 length: 19 residues. CDR1 is MNHEY and CDR2 is SMNVEV in the germline V gene (reference sequence). Trimming took off 4 bases at V and 2 bases at J, with 25 bases between the two ends. The DNA for the CDR3 is TGTGCCAGCAGTTATCTAGCAAAATCTCCCCTACGACTCACAGATACGCAGTATTTT. Translating gives CASSYLAKSPLRLTDTQYF.

This chain uses TRBV9 with TRBJ2-7; 10 nucleotides line up with TRBD1. V trimming: 4 bases; J trimming: 3 bases; junction bases outside the gene matches: 10. This CDR3 is built from 16 residues. In germline, CDR1 is SGDLS, CDR2 YYNGEE. Here the CDR3 DNA reads TGTGCCAGCAGCTTAACCGGGACAGGGGACCTCTACGAGCAGTACTTC. It translates to CASSLTGTGDLYEQYF.

This clone was seen a handful of times. The V call is TRBV6-4, the J call TRBJ2-7; D not resolved. There are 14 residues in the CDR3. Per germline, CDR1 MRHNA and CDR2 SNTAGT. The V gene lost 5 bases and the J gene lost 6 bases, with 17 bases spanning the gap. Here the CDR3 DNA reads TGTGCCAGCAGTCCCCTGAAGTATAGTACCGAGCAGTACTTC. As protein: CASSPLKYSTEQYF.

This chain links TRBV6-5 with TRBJ2-6; D uncertain. The CDR3 is 14 residues long. Germline lookup yields CDR1 MNHEY and CDR2 SVGAGI. Trimming cost V 6 bases and J 0 bases, with 6 bases left between them. The CDR3 nucleotides read TGTGCCAGCAGGTTCAGCTCTGGGGCCAACGTCCTGACTTTC. Translation gives CASRFSSGANVLTF.